This TCR beta chain was retrieved from a study of T cell responses to AZD1222 COVID-19 vaccine. The V gene lost 4 bases and the J gene lost 4 bases, with 21 bases spanning the gap. The CDR3 has 17 residues. Germline V gene lookup returns CDR1 MGHRA and CDR2 YSYEKL. Assay used: immunoSEQ multiplex PCR; TCRdb lists only in-frame clones, some missing. The sample holds 180,000 or so clones, roughly 91% seen once. Points from the study as a whole: Seropositive AZD1222 recipients at baseline numbered only five to seven. Repertoire sampling was restricted to post-peak T cell response timepoints. In a largely white British group with more females than males, clonal diversity was possibly underestimated.

With respect to this clone: Its antigen is as yet unknown.

Researchers grouped second doses given at about 4 or about 12 weeks into one pool. Sequencing used peripheral blood, obtained 28 days after the second AZD1222 dose. The source is an adult who received the AZD1222 COVID-19 vaccine. V gene TRBV4-1 combines with J gene TRBJ2-3; a possible D gene is TRBD2 (6 bases). The chain's CDR3 is CASSRTNTGVGADTQYF. In nucleotides, the CDR3 is TGCGCCAGCAGCCGAACAAACACGGGAGTTGGAGCAGATACGCAGTATTTT.